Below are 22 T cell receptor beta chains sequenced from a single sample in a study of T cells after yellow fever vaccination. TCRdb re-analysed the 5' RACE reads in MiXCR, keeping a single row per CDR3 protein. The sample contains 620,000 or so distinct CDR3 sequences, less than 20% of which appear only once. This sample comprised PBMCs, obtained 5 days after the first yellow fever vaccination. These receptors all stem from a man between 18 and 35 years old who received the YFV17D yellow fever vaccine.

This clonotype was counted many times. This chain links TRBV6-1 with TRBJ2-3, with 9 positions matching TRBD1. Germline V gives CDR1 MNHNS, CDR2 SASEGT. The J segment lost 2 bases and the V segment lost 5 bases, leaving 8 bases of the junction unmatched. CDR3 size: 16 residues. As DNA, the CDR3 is TGTGCCAGCAGTCCGAATACAGGGGGCGTCACAGATACGCAGTATTTT. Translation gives CASSPNTGGVTDTQYF.

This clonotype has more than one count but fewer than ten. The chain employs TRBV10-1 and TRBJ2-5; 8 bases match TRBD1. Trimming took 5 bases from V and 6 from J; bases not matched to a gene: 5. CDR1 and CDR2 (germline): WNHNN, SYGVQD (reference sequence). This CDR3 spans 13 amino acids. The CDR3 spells CASSLDREQTQYF. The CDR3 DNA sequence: TGCGCCAGCAGTCTGGACAGGGAACAGACCCAGTACTTC.

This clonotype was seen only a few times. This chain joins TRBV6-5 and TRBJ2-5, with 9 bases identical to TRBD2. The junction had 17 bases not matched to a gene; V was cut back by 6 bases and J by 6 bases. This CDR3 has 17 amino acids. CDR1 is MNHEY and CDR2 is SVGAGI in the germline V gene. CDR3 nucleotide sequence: TGTGCCAGCAGCTACGCCCAAGCGGGGGGCCCCCTGCAGACCCAGTACTTC. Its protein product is CASSYAQAGGPLQTQYF.

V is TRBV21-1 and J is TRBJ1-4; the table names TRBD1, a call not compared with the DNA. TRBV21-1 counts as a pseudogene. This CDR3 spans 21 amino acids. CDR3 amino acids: CASSKGTIKYRGKATNEKLFF. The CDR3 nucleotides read TGTGCCAGCAGCAAAGGGACCATAAAGTACAGGGGTAAAGCAACTAATGAAAAACTGTTTTTT.

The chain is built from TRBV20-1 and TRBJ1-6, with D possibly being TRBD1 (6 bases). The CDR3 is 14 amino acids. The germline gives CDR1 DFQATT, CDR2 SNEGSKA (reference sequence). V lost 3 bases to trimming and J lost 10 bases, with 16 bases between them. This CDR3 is CSASPGAGPSPLHF. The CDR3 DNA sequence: TGCAGTGCTAGCCCAGGGGCCGGACCATCACCCCTCCACTTT.

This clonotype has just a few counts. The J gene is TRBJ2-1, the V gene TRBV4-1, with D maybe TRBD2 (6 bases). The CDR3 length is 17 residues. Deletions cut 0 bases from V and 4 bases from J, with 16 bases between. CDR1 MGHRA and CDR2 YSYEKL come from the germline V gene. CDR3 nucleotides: TGCGCCAGCAGCCAAGACCCGCTAGCGCTAAATTACAATGAGCAGTTCTTC. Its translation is CASSQDPLALNYNEQFF.

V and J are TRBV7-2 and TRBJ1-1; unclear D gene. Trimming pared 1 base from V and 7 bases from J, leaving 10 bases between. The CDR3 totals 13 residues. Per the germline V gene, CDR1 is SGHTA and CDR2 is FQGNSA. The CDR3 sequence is CASSLDPTVEAFF. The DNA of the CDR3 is TGTGCCAGCAGCTTAGACCCGACGGTTGAAGCTTTCTTT.

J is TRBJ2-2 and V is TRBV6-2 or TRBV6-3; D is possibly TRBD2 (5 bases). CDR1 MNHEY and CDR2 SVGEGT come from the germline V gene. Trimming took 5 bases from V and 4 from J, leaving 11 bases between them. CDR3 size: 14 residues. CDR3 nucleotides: TGTGCCAGCAGTAACAGACTAAGCACCGGGGAGCTGTTTTTT. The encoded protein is CASSNRLSTGELFF.

The CDR3 DNA reads TGTGCCAGCAGTGTCCCGGGGCAAGAGACCCAGTACTTC. It codes for CASSVPGQETQYF. This chain uses TRBV6-1 with TRBJ2-5; D might be TRBD2 (5 bases). Germline V gives CDR1 MNHNS, CDR2 SASEGT. Trimming took off 4 bases at V and 2 bases at J, with 8 bases between the two ends. The CDR3 consists of 13 residues.

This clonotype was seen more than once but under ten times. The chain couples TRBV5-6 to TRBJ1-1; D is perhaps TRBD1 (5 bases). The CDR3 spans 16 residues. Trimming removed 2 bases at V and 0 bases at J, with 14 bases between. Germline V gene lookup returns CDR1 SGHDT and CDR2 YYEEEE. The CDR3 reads CASSLFTGNMNTEAFF. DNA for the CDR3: TGTGCCAGCAGCTTATTTACAGGAAACATGAACACTGAAGCTTTCTTT.

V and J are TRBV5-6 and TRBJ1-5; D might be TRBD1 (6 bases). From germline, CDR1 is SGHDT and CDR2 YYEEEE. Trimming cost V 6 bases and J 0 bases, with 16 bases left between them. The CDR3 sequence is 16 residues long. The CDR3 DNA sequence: TGTGCCAGCACTTCCCGGGGGGCCTATAGCAATCAGCCCCAGCATTTT. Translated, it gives CASTSRGAYSNQPQHF.

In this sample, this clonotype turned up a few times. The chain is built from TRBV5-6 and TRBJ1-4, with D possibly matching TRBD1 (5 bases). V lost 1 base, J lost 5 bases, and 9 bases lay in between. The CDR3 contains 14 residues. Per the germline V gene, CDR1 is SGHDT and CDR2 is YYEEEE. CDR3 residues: CASSLRRGNEKLFF. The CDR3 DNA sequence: TGTGCCAGCAGCTTGAGACGGGGGAATGAAAAACTGTTTTTT.

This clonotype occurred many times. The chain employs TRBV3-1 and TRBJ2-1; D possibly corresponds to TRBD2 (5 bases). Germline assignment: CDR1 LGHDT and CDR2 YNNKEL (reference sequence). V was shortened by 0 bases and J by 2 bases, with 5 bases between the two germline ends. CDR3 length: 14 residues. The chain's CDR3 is CASSQEGAYNEQFF. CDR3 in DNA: TGTGCCAGCAGCCAAGAGGGAGCCTACAATGAGCAGTTCTTC.

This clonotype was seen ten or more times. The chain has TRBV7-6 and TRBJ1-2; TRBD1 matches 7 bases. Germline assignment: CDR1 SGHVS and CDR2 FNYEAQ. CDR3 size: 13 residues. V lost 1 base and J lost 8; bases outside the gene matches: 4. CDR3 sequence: CASSLGQGEGYTF. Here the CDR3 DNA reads TGTGCCAGCAGCTTAGGACAGGGCGAGGGCTACACCTTC.

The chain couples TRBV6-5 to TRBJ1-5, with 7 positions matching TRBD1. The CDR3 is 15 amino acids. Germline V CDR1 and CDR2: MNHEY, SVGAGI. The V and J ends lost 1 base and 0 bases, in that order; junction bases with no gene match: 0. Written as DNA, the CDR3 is TGTGCCAGCAGTTACTACAGGGGTAGCAATCAGCCCCAGCATTTT. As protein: CASSYYRGSNQPQHF.

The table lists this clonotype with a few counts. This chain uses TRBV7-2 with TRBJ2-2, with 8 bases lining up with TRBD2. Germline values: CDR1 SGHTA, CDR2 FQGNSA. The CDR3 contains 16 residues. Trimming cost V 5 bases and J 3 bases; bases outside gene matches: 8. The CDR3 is CASSLTGGAYTGELFF. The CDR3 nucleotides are TGTGCCAGCAGCCTCACCGGGGGGGCCTACACCGGGGAGCTGTTTTTT.

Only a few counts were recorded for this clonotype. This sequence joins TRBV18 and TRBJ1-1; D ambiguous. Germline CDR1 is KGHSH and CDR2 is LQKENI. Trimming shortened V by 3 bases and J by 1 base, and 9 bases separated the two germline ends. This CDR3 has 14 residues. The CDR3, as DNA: TGTGCCAGCTCACCGTCGGAGAGGAACACTGAAGCTTTCTTT. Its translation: CASSPSERNTEAFF.

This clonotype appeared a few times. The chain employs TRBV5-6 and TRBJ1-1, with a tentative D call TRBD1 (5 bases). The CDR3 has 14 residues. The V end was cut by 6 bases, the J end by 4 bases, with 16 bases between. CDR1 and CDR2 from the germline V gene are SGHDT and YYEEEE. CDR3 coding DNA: TGTGCCAGCACCCTGGGAGGGACGGGCACTGAAGCTTTCTTT. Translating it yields CASTLGGTGTEAFF.

CDR3 sequence: CSGLTGGYGYTF. The CDR3, as DNA: TGCAGCGGGTTGACGGGCGGATATGGCTACACCTTC. The gene calls are TRBV29-1 and TRBJ1-2; D is uncertain. There are 12 residues in the CDR3. CDR1 and CDR2 from the germline V gene are SQVTM and ANQGSEA. The V and J ends lost 7 bases and 5 bases respectively, with 14 bases between them.

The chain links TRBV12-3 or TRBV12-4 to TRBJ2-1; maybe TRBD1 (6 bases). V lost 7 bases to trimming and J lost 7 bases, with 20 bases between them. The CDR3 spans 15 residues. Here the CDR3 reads CASNPRQAGSNEQFF. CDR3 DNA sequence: TGTGCCAGCAATCCCAGACAGGCCGGGTCGAATGAGCAGTTCTTC.

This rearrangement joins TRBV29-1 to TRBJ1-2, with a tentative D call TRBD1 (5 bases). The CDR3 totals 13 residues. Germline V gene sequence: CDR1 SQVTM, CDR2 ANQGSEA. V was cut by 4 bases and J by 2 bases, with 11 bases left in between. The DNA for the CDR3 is TGCAGCGTTGTGCCGGGACTCAACTATGGCTACACCTTC. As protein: CSVVPGLNYGYTF.

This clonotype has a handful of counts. The CDR3 nucleotides read TGTGCCAGCAGCTGGGACAGGGGTCAGCCCCAGCATTTT. This translates into CASSWDRGQPQHF. J is TRBJ1-5 and V is TRBV7-9, with TRBD1 identical over 10 bases. After removal of 4 bases from V and 6 bases from J, the junction contained 0 bases not matched to a gene. The CDR3 runs to 13 residues. Germline lookup yields CDR1 SEHNR and CDR2 FQNEAQ (reference sequence).